The 32 T cell receptor beta chains given below trace back to one sample, sequenced in a study of regulatory T cells in long-lasting Graves disease. According to the study, TCR beta libraries were built with iRepertoire HTBI primers and CDR3-region Arm-PCR. TCRdb re-called the multiplex PCR reads through MiXCR, storing one row per CDR3 protein. The table records 450,000 to 600,000 distinct CDR3 sequences, approximately 12% of them present only once. The time point denotes: newly diagnosed GD, antithyroid drugs for less than 3 months. RNA isolated from PBMCs was used to make the TCR library. These records were also assigned to another study, of T cells in Graves' hyperthyroidism and ophthalmopathy.

Sequenced here: peripheral blood mononuclear cells (PBMCs), sampled at new diagnosis, from a patient treated with antithyroid drugs. The receptor set was obtained from a man between 25 and 39 years old with Graves disease.

A remark on this clonotype: Sequence at one end of the junction differs from germline and may be a read error. The chain combines TRBV7-9 with TRBJ1-5; 9 bases agree with TRBD1. The CDR3 covers 15 residues. Germline CDR1 SEHNR, CDR2 FQNEAQ (reference sequence). The CDR3 region is CTSSPPGQGHQPQHF. The CDR3 DNA follows: TGTACCAGCAGCCCGCCGGGACAGGGCCATCAGCCCCAGCATTTT.

This clonotype was detected many times. The rearrangement uses TRBV5-1 and TRBJ1-1, with a weak D call TRBD1 (5 bases). This CDR3 is built from 15 residues. Trimming removed 0 bases at V and 5 bases at J, with 14 bases between. Per germline, CDR1 SGHRS and CDR2 YFSETQ. Written as DNA, the CDR3 is TGCGCCAGCAGCTTGGCCGCCGGGGGGAGGACTGAAGCTTTCTTT. It specifies CASSLAAGGRTEAFF.

This clonotype was counted many times. The chain employs TRBV12-3 or TRBV12-4 and TRBJ2-7; weak D call: TRBD2 (6 bases). The CDR3 spans 13 residues. Trimming removed 3 bases at V and 2 bases at J, with 8 bases between. Here the CDR3 DNA reads TGTGCCAGCAGTTTGGAGGGACCCTACGAGCAGTACTTC. Translated: CASSLEGPYEQYF.

This clonotype was seen repeatedly, ten times or more. The chain uses TRBV18 and TRBJ2-5; tentatively, D is TRBD2 (5 bases). Trimming removed 3 bases from V and 5 bases from J, with 10 bases in between. Germline V CDR1 and CDR2: KGHSH, LQKENI. This CDR3 has 13 residues. DNA of the CDR3: TGTGCCAGCTCACCCGAATGGGAGGAGACCCAGTACTTC. It codes for CASSPEWEETQYF.

As to this clonotype: The CDR3 does not end in the conserved phenylalanine or tryptophan, so this is likely a read error. The chain links TRBV5-1 to TRBJ1-2, with D maybe TRBD1 (5 bases). CDR1 and CDR2 (germline): SGHRS, YFSETQ. CDR3 size: 15 residues. CDR3 in amino acids: CASSLEPRGNYGYTS. The DNA of the CDR3 is TGCGCCAGCAGCTTGGAACCCCGGGGGAACTACGGCTACACCTCC.

This clonotype was seen ten or more times. V gene TRBV29-1 combines with J gene TRBJ2-1; 10 bases map to TRBD2. CDR1 SQVTM and CDR2 ANQGSEA come from the germline V gene. This CDR3 has 15 amino acids. The junction had 5 bases not matched to a gene; V was cut back by 5 bases and J by 1 base. The CDR3 DNA reads as TGCAGCGTTAGGACTAGCGGCATTTCCTACAATGAGCAGTTCTTC. Protein sequence: CSVRTSGISYNEQFF.

The rearrangement links TRBV20-1 to TRBJ2-1, with 10 bases that match TRBD2. This CDR3 is built from 17 residues. Trimming took 6 bases from V and 5 from J; bases not matched to a gene: 16. In germline, CDR1 is DFQATT, CDR2 SNEGSKA (reference sequence). CDR3 sequence reads: CSAAGLAGEWVDNEQFF. The CDR3 coding sequence is TGCAGTGCCGCAGGGCTAGCGGGAGAATGGGTGGACAATGAGCAGTTCTTC.

This clonotype was recorded a few times. This chain's CDR3 is CASSRVNTGELFF. The CDR3 nucleotides are TGTGCCAGTAGTAGGGTCAACACCGGGGAGCTGTTTTTT. The V call is TRBV19, the J call TRBJ2-2; D is uncertain. Germline CDR1 LNHDA, CDR2 SQIVND (reference sequence). With 4 bases removed from V and 2 bases from J, the gap between germline ends came to 5 bases. The CDR3 runs 13 residues.

The J gene is TRBJ1-2, the V gene TRBV2, with 8 bases matching TRBD1. V shed 4 bases, J shed 6 bases, and the junction held 4 bases outside the gene matches. Germline values: CDR1 SNHLY, CDR2 FYNNEI. The CDR3 extends over 13 amino acids. CDR3 region: CASSVGQGDGYTF. DNA of the CDR3: TGTGCCAGCAGTGTCGGACAGGGTGATGGCTACACCTTC.

This clonotype was seen repeatedly, ten times or more. The chain employs TRBV3-1 and TRBJ2-2; possible D gene TRBD2, 5 bases. The CDR3 runs to 13 residues. CDR1 is LGHDT, CDR2 YNNKEL, per germline (reference sequence). Between the trimmed V and J ends, which lost 1 base and 5 bases, there was a span of 5 bases. CDR3 DNA sequence: TGTGCCAGCAGCCAAGCGGGGACCGGGGAGCTGTTTTTT. It is translated as CASSQAGTGELFF.

This clonotype was counted only a few times. V and J are TRBV6-4 and TRBJ2-2; a weak D match, TRBD2 (5 bases). The CDR3 is made up of 13 amino acids. Germline CDR1 reads MRHNA; CDR2 reads SNTAGT. With 7 bases removed from V and 3 bases from J, the gap between germline ends came to 9 bases. CDR3 residues: CASKRRDTGELFF. CDR3 nucleotide sequence: TGTGCCAGCAAGAGGCGGGACACCGGGGAGCTGTTTTTT.

J is TRBJ1-5 and V is TRBV29-1, with a tentative D call TRBD1 (6 bases). With 6 bases removed from V and 4 bases from J, the gap between germline ends came to 10 bases. The CDR3 has 12 amino acids. CDR1 is SQVTM, CDR2 ANQGSEA, per germline. The CDR3: CSVRQANQPQHF. For the CDR3, the DNA is TGCAGCGTCAGACAGGCAAATCAGCCCCAGCATTTT.

DNA of the CDR3: TGCGCCACGGGTAGCGGGAGGGCCGGTTACTCCGAGCAGTACTTC. Translating it yields CATGSGRAGYSEQYF. This rearrangement joins TRBV5-1 to TRBJ2-7, with TRBD2 matching over 11 bases. This CDR3 comprises 15 residues. After removal of 9 bases from V and 6 bases from J, the junction contained 14 bases not matched to a gene. The germline V gene encodes CDR1 SGHRS and CDR2 YFSETQ.

This clonotype has a handful of counts. This chain links TRBV30 with TRBJ2-6, with D uncertain. There are 13 residues in the CDR3. Germline loops: CDR1 GTSNPN, CDR2 SVGIG (reference sequence). Trimming cost V 2 bases and J 2 bases, with 4 bases left between them. CDR3 DNA: TGTGCCTGGAGTCAGACTGGGGCCAACGTCCTGACTTTC. This encodes CAWSQTGANVLTF. The whole variable domain, remainder taken from reference TRBV30 and TRBJ2-6, is SQTIHQWPATLVQPVGSPLSLECTVEGTSNPNLYWYRQAAGRGLQLLFYSVGIGQISSEVPQNLSASRPQDRQFILSSKKLLLSDSGFYLCAWSQTGANVLTFGAGSRLTVL.

This clonotype was seen only a few times. The genes are TRBV5-1 and TRBJ2-5; 8 bases map to TRBD1. The germline V gene encodes CDR1 SGHRS and CDR2 YFSETQ. The CDR3 covers 14 residues. J lost 2 bases, V lost 7 bases, and 7 bases had no gene match. The CDR3 loop reads CASQDRVRQETQYF. The DNA of the CDR3 is TGCGCCAGCCAGGACAGGGTTCGGCAAGAGACCCAGTACTTC.

The rearrangement uses TRBV4-1 and TRBJ1-5; D is possibly TRBD1 (5 bases). Trimming pared 4 bases from V and 3 bases from J, leaving 22 bases between. The germline gives CDR1 MGHRA, CDR2 YSYEKL. This CDR3 has 18 residues. The CDR3 region is CASSLRTRKQGNNQPQHF. DNA of the CDR3: TGCGCCAGCAGCCTCCGGACCAGGAAGCAGGGCAACAATCAGCCCCAGCATTTT.

This clonotype was picked up a small number of times. The chain recombines TRBV3-1 with TRBJ1-4; D uncertain. Germline-derived CDR1 and CDR2 are LGHDT and YNNKEL (reference sequence). The ends were cut back, 3 bases at V and 4 bases at J, with 12 bases in the middle. The CDR3 is 15 residues long. DNA of the CDR3: TGTGCCAGCAGCCAGGGCAGGCTCTTTAATGAAAAACTGTTTTTT. Amino acids: CASSQGRLFNEKLFF. The entire variable domain, with the rest obtained from reference TRBV3-1 and TRBJ1-4, is as follows: DTAVSQTPKYLVTQMGNDKSIKCEQNLGHDTMYWYKQDSKKFLKIMFSYNNKELIINETVPNRFSPKSPDKAHLNLHINSLELGDSAVYFCASSQGRLFNEKLFFGSGTQLSVL.

V usage is TRBV5-1 and J usage is TRBJ1-4; D not resolved. The CDR3 contains 15 residues. V was trimmed by 4 bases and J by 3 bases, leaving 13 bases between them. Germline-derived CDR1 and CDR2 are SGHRS and YFSETQ. The chain's CDR3 is CASSPGGVANEKLFF. The CDR3, as DNA: TGCGCCAGCAGCCCCGGCGGGGTGGCTAATGAAAAACTGTTTTTT.

The chain has TRBV28 and TRBJ1-1; tentatively, D is TRBD1 (5 bases). The germline CDR1 and CDR2 sequences are MDHEN and SYDVKM. The CDR3 runs 17 residues. Deletions cut 2 bases from V and 2 bases from J, with 18 bases between. In DNA form, the CDR3 reads TGTGCCAGCAGTTTAATTTTAGGTGGGGGTTTAAACACTGAAGCTTTCTTT. Its protein product is CASSLILGGGLNTEAFF.

This clonotype occurred many times. This chain uses TRBV27 with TRBJ2-2, with TRBD2 as a possible D gene (5 bases). The CDR3 contains 16 residues. CDR1 and CDR2 (germline): MNHEY, SMNVEV (reference sequence). The V and J ends lost 5 bases and 5 bases respectively, with 18 bases between them. The CDR3 sequence is CASSPLTNARTGELFF. The CDR3 DNA is TGTGCCAGCAGTCCACTGACTAACGCGAGGACCGGGGAGCTGTTTTTT.

The table lists this clonotype with a few counts. With a much larger clone just one base away, this may be a read error. J is TRBJ1-1 and V is TRBV6-9; D might be TRBD1 (6 bases). Germline-derived CDR1 and CDR2 are MNHGY and SVAAGI. The CDR3 loop spans 16 amino acids. The CDR3 reads CASSFSVSGGGTEALF. CDR3 in DNA: TGTGCCAGCAGTTTTTCCGTGTCTGGGGGCGGCACTGAAGCTCTCTTT.

This clonotype was recorded at least ten times. The chain combines TRBV29-1 with TRBJ1-2; D is ambiguous. CDR1 SQVTM and CDR2 ANQGSEA come from the germline V gene. The V and J ends lost 3 bases and 2 bases respectively, with 10 bases between them. CDR3 size: 13 residues. The CDR3 reads CSVDLQANYGYTF. CDR3 DNA: TGCAGCGTTGACCTACAAGCAAACTATGGCTACACCTTC. Complete variable domain (other parts from reference TRBV29-1 and TRBJ1-2): SAVISQKPSRDICQRGTSLTIQCQVDSQVTMMFWYRQQPGQSLTLIATANQGSEATYESGFVIDKFPISRPNLTFSTLTVSNMSPEDSSIYLCSVDLQANYGYTFGSGTRLTVV.

The V and J genes are TRBV6-5 and TRBJ2-5, with a possible D match to TRBD2 (5 bases). V was trimmed by 0 bases and J by 2 bases, leaving 13 bases between them. The CDR3 is 16 residues long. The germline V gene has CDR1 MNHEY and CDR2 SVGAGI. The CDR3 here is CASSYSVEASQETQYF. For the CDR3, the DNA is TGTGCCAGCAGTTACTCGGTGGAGGCGAGTCAAGAGACCCAGTACTTC.

This clonotype has a handful of counts. The gene calls are TRBV20-1 and TRBJ2-7; D is uncertain. Germline CDR1 DFQATT, CDR2 SNEGSKA (reference sequence). There are 13 residues in the CDR3. The V gene lost 4 bases and the J gene lost 3 bases, with 13 bases spanning the gap. The CDR3 is CSATYPRLYEQYF. DNA of the CDR3: TGCAGTGCTACGTATCCTAGACTCTACGAGCAGTACTTC.

The sample holds many counts of this clonotype. The genes are TRBV2 and TRBJ2-1, with unresolved D. This CDR3 is built from 12 residues. The V gene's germline CDR1 is SNHLY and CDR2 FYNNEI. V dropped 6 bases and J dropped 10 bases, with 13 bases sitting between them. CDR3: CASRGLKQEQFF. The CDR3 coding sequence is TGTGCCAGCAGGGGGTTGAAGCAGGAGCAGTTCTTC.

This sequence joins TRBV20-1 and TRBJ2-7; TRBD2 aligns across 11 bases. This CDR3 comprises 13 residues. J lost 4 bases, V lost 7 bases, and 6 bases had no gene match. The germline V gene encodes CDR1 DFQATT and CDR2 SNEGSKA (reference sequence). In DNA form, the CDR3 reads TGCAGTGGAACCGGGACTAGCGGATACGAGCAGTACTTC. Encoded protein: CSGTGTSGYEQYF.

There are a few counts of this clonotype. The chain employs TRBV27 and TRBJ1-2; D perhaps matches TRBD1 (5 bases). V was clipped by 6 bases and J by 8 bases, with 19 bases between them. Germline V gene sequence: CDR1 MNHEY, CDR2 SMNVEV (reference sequence). This CDR3 is built from 14 residues. The CDR3 loop is CASSTGGGARGYTF. The CDR3 DNA reads TGTGCCAGCAGCACGGGGGGTGGGGCCCGCGGCTACACCTTC.

This clonotype was seen at least ten times. This chain joins TRBV20-1 and TRBJ2-3, with TRBD2 matching 8 bases. V lost 0 bases, J lost 6 bases, and 14 bases stayed unmatched. Germline values: CDR1 DFQATT, CDR2 SNEGSKA (reference sequence). This CDR3 contains 17 residues. CDR3: CSARDLSGTYSYDTQYF. CDR3 nucleotide sequence: TGCAGTGCTAGAGATCTTAGCGGGACATACTCCTACGATACGCAGTATTTT.

By share, this clonotype ranks as medium-sized (0.01 to 0.1%). This sequence joins TRBV28 and TRBJ1-1, with 7 bases fitting TRBD1. CDR1 is MDHEN, CDR2 SYDVKM, per germline. V dropped 7 bases and J dropped 1; count of bases not matched to a gene: 6. The CDR3 has 14 amino acids. The CDR3 reads CASNLSGGNTEAFF. The CDR3 DNA follows: TGTGCCAGCAACCTATCAGGGGGGAACACTGAAGCTTTCTTT. Together with reference TRBV28 and TRBJ1-1, the CDR3 gives the full variable domain: DVKVTQSSRYLVKRTGEKVFLECVQDMDHENMFWYRQDPGLGLRLIYFSYDVKMKEKGDIPEGYSVSREKKERFSLILESASTNQTSMYLCASNLSGGNTEAFFGQGTRLTVV.

This clonotype was observed many times. The chain uses TRBV6-2 or TRBV6-3 and TRBJ1-2; no clear D. This CDR3 region has 12 residues. Germline CDR1 is MNHEY and CDR2 is SVGEGT. V dropped 6 bases and J dropped 4 bases, with 9 bases sitting between them. CDR3 amino acids: CASRAVGYGYTF. The CDR3 DNA reads as TGTGCCAGCAGGGCGGTTGGCTATGGCTACACCTTC.

In its sample, this clonotype was seen a few times. The rearrangement uses TRBV20-1 and TRBJ2-6, with D unclear. Germline lookup yields CDR1 DFQATT and CDR2 SNEGSKA (reference sequence). The CDR3 consists of 13 residues. Trimming removed 3 bases from V and 0 bases from J, with 3 bases in between. The CDR3 nucleotides read TGCAGTGCTAGGGTCTCTGGGGCCAACGTCCTGACTTTC. Its translation: CSARVSGANVLTF.

This clonotype was seen many times. The gene calls are TRBV6-5 and TRBJ1-1, with 8 bases fitting TRBD1. The germline V gene has CDR1 MNHEY and CDR2 SVGAGI. The CDR3 loop spans 17 amino acids. V gave up 4 bases and J gave up 3 bases; unmatched junction bases: 13. In DNA, the CDR3 is TGTGCCAGCAGTTTCCTTACAGGGGGAATTAAGGACACTGAAGCTTTCTTT. The encoded protein is CASSFLTGGIKDTEAFF.